This passage covers 31 T cell receptor beta chains from one sample sequenced in a study of CD8 T cells in Susac syndrome. The authors reverse transcribed about 0.5 to 1 ug RNA with random hexamers. TCRdb fed the immunoSEQ multiplex PCR reads into MiXCR, producing one record per CDR3 protein. The sample includes approximately 180,000 distinct CDR3 sequences, around 94% of them seen just once. The sample comprised CD4+ T cells from PBMCs. These receptors originate from a human donor with Susac syndrome.

This sequence joins TRBV12-3 or TRBV12-4 and TRBJ2-1; 11 bases are a match to TRBD2. This CDR3 is built from 20 residues. V shed 5 bases and J 4 bases; nucleotides not matched to a gene: 19. The CDR3 here is CASSATSGTSGPTLYNEQFF. The CDR3 nucleotides read TGTGCCAGCAGTGCTACATCCGGGACTAGCGGCCCGACCCTGTACAATGAGCAGTTCTTC.

The V and J genes are TRBV7-9 and TRBJ1-2; the D is unclear. CDR1 is SEHNR, CDR2 FQNEAQ, per germline (reference sequence). Trimming cost V 1 base and J 9 bases, with 9 bases left between them. CDR3 length equals 12 residues. Here the CDR3 DNA reads TGTGCCAGCAGCTTAGATGTGGGTAGCTACACCTTC. Protein sequence: CASSLDVGSYTF.

This clonotype was found a few times. The genes are TRBV12-3 or TRBV12-4 and TRBJ1-5, with D unclear. V gave up 2 bases and J gave up 7 bases, with 6 bases separating them. The CDR3 is 12 amino acids. CDR3 protein: CASSLSGQPQHF. The CDR3 nucleotides read TGTGCCAGCAGTTTATCCGGCCAGCCCCAGCATTTT.

V is TRBV20-1 and J is TRBJ2-5; D not resolved. Trimming removed 5 bases from V and 5 bases from J, with 9 bases in between. CDR3 size: 11 residues. Germline CDR1 and CDR2: DFQATT and SNEGSKA (reference sequence). CDR3 coding DNA: TGCAGTGCTCCTTTAGTGGAGACCCAGTACTTC. This codes for CSAPLVETQYF.

The V call is TRBV29-1, the J call TRBJ2-1; D is possibly TRBD2 (6 bases). The CDR3 covers 16 residues. V dropped 5 bases and J dropped 11 bases, with 28 bases sitting between them. Per the germline V gene, CDR1 is SQVTM and CDR2 is ANQGSEA. This chain's CDR3 is CSVQMSSVIRKTQQFF. The CDR3 DNA reads TGCAGCGTTCAAATGTCTAGCGTAATACGTAAGACACAGCAGTTCTTC.

The rearrangement links TRBV6-5 to TRBJ2-6, with D hard to call. This CDR3 has 15 amino acids. Trimming took 6 bases from V and 0 from J, leaving 9 bases between them. Germline CDR1 MNHEY, CDR2 SVGAGI. The CDR3 region is CASSRSLSGANVLTF. The CDR3 DNA follows: TGTGCCAGCAGCCGAAGCCTCTCTGGGGCCAACGTCCTGACTTTC.

This clonotype has only one observation. The rearrangement links TRBV3-1 to TRBJ1-4; D not certain. With 4 bases removed from V and 9 bases from J, the gap between germline ends came to 12 bases. The CDR3 consists of 13 residues. The V gene's germline CDR1 is LGHDT and CDR2 YNNKEL (reference sequence). CDR3 nucleotide sequence: TGTGCCAGCAGCCTAGGACTGTTTCAAAAACTGTTTTTT. Translated: CASSLGLFQKLFF. Based on the CDR3 plus reference TRBV3-1 and TRBJ1-4, the full variable domain is DTAVSQTPKYLVTQMGNDKSIKCEQNLGHDTMYWYKQDSKKFLKIMFSYNNKELIINETVPNRFSPKSPDKAHLNLHINSLELGDSAVYFCASSLGLFQKLFFGSGTQLSVL.

The J gene is TRBJ1-2, the V gene TRBV7-2; D gene uncertain. Trimming stripped 7 bases from V and 5 bases from J, with 17 bases between. The CDR3 extends over 14 amino acids. CDR1 SGHTA and CDR2 FQGNSA come from the germline V gene. The CDR3 nucleotides read TGTGCCAGCATCGTCTCCACCGGCCAGTATGGCTACACCTTC. Encoded protein: CASIVSTGQYGYTF.

The chain joins TRBV15 to TRBJ1-3; maybe TRBD1 (5 bases). The CDR3 is made up of 16 amino acids. V lost 1 base to trimming and J lost 0 bases, with 10 bases between them. Germline V gene lookup returns CDR1 LNHNV and CDR2 YYDKDF (reference sequence). The CDR3: CATSRGQGYSGNTIYF. The CDR3 DNA follows: TGTGCCACCAGCAGAGGTCAGGGCTACTCTGGAAACACCATATATTTT. Complete variable domain (other parts from reference TRBV15 and TRBJ1-3): DAMVIQNPRYQVTQFGKPVTLSCSQTLNHNVMYWYQQKSSQAPKLLFHYYDKDFNNEADTPDNFQSRRPNTSFCFLDIRSPGLGDTAMYLCATSRGQGYSGNTIYFGEGSWLTVV.

The chain couples TRBV20-1 to TRBJ2-7; D is ambiguous. Germline V gene lookup returns CDR1 DFQATT and CDR2 SNEGSKA (reference sequence). The CDR3 extends over 15 amino acids. With 0 bases removed from V and 2 bases from J, the gap between germline ends came to 14 bases. CDR3 loop: CSARDKGGSPYEQYF. The CDR3 region has the DNA TGCAGTGCTAGAGATAAGGGCGGATCCCCCTACGAGCAGTACTTC.

The V call is TRBV2, the J call TRBJ2-5; a possible D gene is TRBD1 (6 bases). This CDR3 has 16 residues. Per germline, CDR1 SNHLY and CDR2 FYNNEI. Between the trimmed V and J ends, which lost 6 bases and 5 bases, there was a span of 22 bases. The CDR3 region has the DNA TGTGCCAGCAGCCGGACCCCTGACAGGACTGTGGAGACCCAGTACTTC. It encodes CASSRTPDRTVETQYF.

This clonotype occurred a few times. The chain joins TRBV29-1 to TRBJ1-1; no firm D call. V lost 4 bases to trimming and J lost 2 bases, with 5 bases between them. Per germline, CDR1 SQVTM and CDR2 ANQGSEA. CDR3 size: 11 residues. CDR3 in amino acids: CSVGVNTEAFF. The CDR3 region has the DNA TGCAGCGTTGGGGTAAACACTGAAGCTTTCTTT.

The chain combines TRBV4-3 with TRBJ1-2; TRBD1 agrees at 8 bases. From germline, CDR1 is LGHNA and CDR2 YSLEER. V lost 4 bases and J lost 8; bases outside the gene matches: 6. There are 13 residues in the CDR3. The CDR3 DNA sequence: TGCGCCAGCAGCCCCCAAGACAGGGGCGGCTACACCTTC. Residues: CASSPQDRGGYTF.

This clonotype was seen just once. The rearrangement links TRBV3-1 to TRBJ1-6, with D hard to call. V was clipped by 0 bases and J by 7 bases, with 7 bases between them. The CDR3 spans 14 residues. Germline values: CDR1 LGHDT, CDR2 YNNKEL (reference sequence). CDR3 in DNA: TGTGCCAGCAGCCAAGAACATACCAATTCACCCCTCCACTTT. Protein product: CASSQEHTNSPLHF.

V and J are TRBV30 and TRBJ1-5; TRBD1 matches at 9 bases. The V segment lost 3 bases and the J segment 7 bases; nucleotides outside the gene matches: 4. Germline V gene sequence: CDR1 GTSNPN, CDR2 SVGIG (reference sequence). This CDR3 region has 13 residues. CDR3 protein: CAWRLGQGQPQHF. CDR3 sequence (DNA): TGTGCCTGGAGACTGGGACAGGGACAGCCCCAGCATTTT.

V usage is TRBV4-3 and J usage is TRBJ2-5; no reliable D call. The V gene's germline CDR1 is LGHNA and CDR2 YSLEER. V dropped 1 base and J dropped 3 bases, with 12 bases sitting between them. This CDR3 contains 15 residues. Here the CDR3 DNA reads TGCGCCAGCAGCCAAGGTAGTCAGAGAAAAGAGACCCAGTACTTC. As protein: CASSQGSQRKETQYF.

The chain employs TRBV13 and TRBJ2-1, with TRBD1 matching 11 bases. V was pared by 3 bases and J by 8 bases, with 6 bases of the junction left unmatched. This CDR3 comprises 15 residues. CDR1 PRHDT and CDR2 FYEKMQ come from the germline V gene (reference sequence). The CDR3 nucleotides are TGTGCCAGCAGCTTCGATAGGACAGGGGGCTATGAGCAGTTCTTC. Translated, it gives CASSFDRTGGYEQFF.

The chain is built from TRBV3-1 and TRBJ2-7; D gene ambiguous. Trimming removed 4 bases from V and 3 bases from J, with 10 bases in between. CDR3 length: 13 residues. CDR1 is LGHDT and CDR2 is YNNKEL in the germline V gene (reference sequence). The CDR3 DNA reads TGTGCCAGCAGCCCCAATTTTGGCTACGAGCAGTACTTC. Protein product: CASSPNFGYEQYF.

The chain carries TRBV6-5 and TRBJ1-2, with 11 positions matching TRBD1. Germline V lookup: CDR1 MNHEY, CDR2 SVGAGI. This CDR3 region has 15 residues. Losses at the gene ends were 4 bases for V and 8 bases for J; bases not matched to a gene: 9. CDR3: CASSSPGQGAGGYTF. In nucleotides, the CDR3 is TGTGCCAGCAGTTCCCCTGGACAGGGGGCTGGCGGCTACACCTTC.

This chain links TRBV2 with TRBJ2-1; a weak D match, TRBD2 (5 bases). Germline CDR1 reads SNHLY; CDR2 reads FYNNEI. The CDR3 covers 13 residues. Deletions cut 6 bases from V and 4 bases from J, with 10 bases between. The CDR3 is CASRRGLYNEQFF. The DNA for the CDR3 is TGTGCCAGCAGACGAGGGTTGTACAATGAGCAGTTCTTC.

The genes are TRBV12-3 or TRBV12-4 and TRBJ2-3; D unclear. The CDR3 has 12 amino acids. The ends were cut back, 1 base at V and 6 bases at J, with 5 bases in the middle. CDR3 amino acids: CASSLGKDTQYF. The CDR3 nucleotides are TGTGCCAGCAGTTTAGGGAAGGATACGCAGTATTTT.

This chain connects TRBV27 to TRBJ1-2; D is possibly TRBD1 (5 bases). The CDR3 consists of 13 residues. The germline V gene encodes CDR1 MNHEY and CDR2 SMNVEV (reference sequence). Trimming took off 2 bases at V and 9 bases at J, with 13 bases between the two ends. The CDR3 region has the DNA TGTGCCAGCAGTTTAGGGGGACTCGGGAGCTACACCTTC. This codes for CASSLGGLGSYTF.

This chain uses TRBV11-2 with TRBJ1-4, with 8 positions matching TRBD1. Germline V gene data show CDR1 as SGHAT and CDR2 as FQNNGV. V was pared by 3 bases and J by 7 bases, with 7 bases of the junction left unmatched. The CDR3 has 15 residues. This CDR3 reads CASSFRTGIGEKLFF. CDR3 in DNA: TGTGCCAGCAGCTTCCGGACAGGGATAGGTGAAAAACTGTTTTTT.

The chain uses TRBV7-2 and TRBJ2-7, with TRBD2 matching 10 bases. V lost 3 bases, J lost 5 bases, and 10 bases stayed unmatched. Germline CDR1 is SGHTA and CDR2 is FQGNSA. The CDR3 loop spans 16 amino acids. CDR3 region: CASSLASGRKAHEQYF. CDR3 nucleotides: TGTGCCAGCAGCTTGGCTAGCGGGAGAAAGGCTCACGAGCAGTACTTC.

The DNA of the CDR3 is TGTGCCAGCAGCTCCCGGGCTGAAAGCACAGATACGCAGTATTTT. It codes for CASSSRAESTDTQYF. The rearrangement links TRBV11-2 to TRBJ2-3; D is undetermined. Germline loops: CDR1 SGHAT, CDR2 FQNNGV. The CDR3 extends over 15 amino acids. The germline V and J ends were trimmed by 4 bases and 0 bases, with 11 bases remaining between them.

V usage is TRBV20-1 and J usage is TRBJ2-5; TRBD1 matches 9 bases. The CDR3 has 13 residues. Germline lookup yields CDR1 DFQATT and CDR2 SNEGSKA (reference sequence). Unmatched junction bases numbered 8, after V lost 6 bases and J lost 6 bases. CDR3 sequence reads: CSAGTGQLKTQYF. CDR3 DNA sequence: TGCAGTGCCGGGACAGGGCAGTTAAAGACCCAGTACTTC.

This clonotype was seen just once. CDR3: CSARYLGNNEQFF. The CDR3 nucleotides read TGCAGTGCTAGATATCTAGGGAACAATGAGCAGTTCTTC. V gene TRBV20-1 combines with J gene TRBJ2-1; D uncertain. V was trimmed by 2 bases and J by 5 bases, leaving 10 bases between them. This CDR3 contains 13 residues. CDR1 is DFQATT, CDR2 SNEGSKA, per germline (reference sequence).

This chain connects TRBV7-9 to TRBJ1-1; TRBD1 might be the D (5 bases). Trimming pared 2 bases from V and 5 bases from J, leaving 12 bases between. The germline V gene encodes CDR1 SEHNR and CDR2 FQNEAQ (reference sequence). The CDR3 length is 14 residues. The CDR3 spells CASSLQGRGTEAFF. For the CDR3, the DNA is TGTGCCAGCAGCTTACAGGGTCGAGGGACTGAAGCTTTCTTT.

This chain joins TRBV5-1 and TRBJ2-7, with a tentative D call TRBD1 (6 bases). The germline V gene has CDR1 SGHRS and CDR2 YFSETQ. V dropped 7 bases and J dropped 3 bases, with 11 bases sitting between them. CDR3 length: 12 amino acids. The CDR3 here is CASAGEGYEQYF. The DNA for the CDR3 is TGCGCCAGCGCAGGGGAAGGCTACGAGCAGTACTTC.

The chain uses TRBV6-4 and TRBJ1-6; TRBD1 might be the D (5 bases). Germline-derived CDR1 and CDR2 are MRHNA and SNTAGT. Trimming took off 10 bases at V and 7 bases at J, with 17 bases between the two ends. The CDR3 length is 14 residues. The CDR3 sequence is CATRGPGMNSPLHF. The CDR3 DNA reads TGTGCCACCCGGGGACCGGGGATGAATTCACCCCTCCACTTT.

The chain recombines TRBV19 with TRBJ2-7; TRBD1 agrees at 8 bases. This CDR3 comprises 15 residues. The V gene end was trimmed by 3 bases and the J gene end by 0 bases; junction bases not matched to a gene: 4. From germline, CDR1 is LNHDA and CDR2 SQIVND (reference sequence). CDR3 coding DNA: TGTGCCAGTAGTATTCGAACAGGGGGCTCCTACGAGCAGTACTTC. Its protein product is CASSIRTGGSYEQYF.